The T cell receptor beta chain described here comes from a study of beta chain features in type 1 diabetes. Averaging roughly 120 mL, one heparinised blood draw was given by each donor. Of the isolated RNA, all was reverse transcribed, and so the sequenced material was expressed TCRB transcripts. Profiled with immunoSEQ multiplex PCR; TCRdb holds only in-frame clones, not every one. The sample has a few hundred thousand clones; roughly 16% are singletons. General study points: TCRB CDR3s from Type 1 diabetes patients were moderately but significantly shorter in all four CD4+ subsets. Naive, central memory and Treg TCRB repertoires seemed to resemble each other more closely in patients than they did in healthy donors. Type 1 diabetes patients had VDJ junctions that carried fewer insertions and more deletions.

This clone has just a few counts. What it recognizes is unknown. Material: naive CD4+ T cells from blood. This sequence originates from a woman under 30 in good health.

CDR3: CASSSGQPYRNYGYTF. For the CDR3, the DNA is TGTGCCAGCAGCTCCGGACAGCCGTACAGAAACTATGGCTACACCTTC. This rearrangement joins TRBV13 to TRBJ1-2, with a weak D call TRBD1 (6 bases). Trimming took off 4 bases at V and 2 bases at J, with 17 bases between the two ends. CDR1 is PRHDT, CDR2 FYEKMQ, per germline (reference sequence). This CDR3 spans 16 amino acids.